The 2 T cell receptor beta chains in this list originate from one sample, sequenced in a study of blood T cells in healthy people across ages. A second PCR of roughly 7 to 11 cycles used a sample-barcoded 5' primer and a J-beta primer mix. TCRdb re-called the 5' RACE reads with MiXCR, one entry per CDR3 protein. The sample records over a million distinct CDR3 sequences, 45% being singletons. Sequencing was carried out using blood. Every receptor here comes from a woman aged 60-75 years in good health.

This clonotype came up once. V is TRBV3-1 and J is TRBJ2-7, with no clear D. The CDR3 length is 13 residues. Trimming shortened V by 3 bases and J by 6 bases, and 12 bases separated the two germline ends. Per the germline V gene, CDR1 is LGHDT and CDR2 is YNNKEL (reference sequence). The CDR3 nucleotides are TGTGCCAGCAGCCAGGGTTTTTTGGGCGAGCAGTACTTC. This sequence encodes CASSQGFLGEQYF.

This clonotype was detected only once. This rearrangement joins TRBV20-1 to TRBJ2-1, with TRBD1 as a possible D gene (5 bases). The length of the CDR3 is 16 residues. Germline V gene data show CDR1 as DFQATT and CDR2 as SNEGSKA (reference sequence). V shed 2 bases and J shed 0 bases, with 14 bases lying between them. CDR3 residues: CSARPLAGFSYNEQFF. CDR3 coding DNA: TGCAGTGCTAGACCCCTCGCAGGGTTCTCCTACAATGAGCAGTTCTTC.